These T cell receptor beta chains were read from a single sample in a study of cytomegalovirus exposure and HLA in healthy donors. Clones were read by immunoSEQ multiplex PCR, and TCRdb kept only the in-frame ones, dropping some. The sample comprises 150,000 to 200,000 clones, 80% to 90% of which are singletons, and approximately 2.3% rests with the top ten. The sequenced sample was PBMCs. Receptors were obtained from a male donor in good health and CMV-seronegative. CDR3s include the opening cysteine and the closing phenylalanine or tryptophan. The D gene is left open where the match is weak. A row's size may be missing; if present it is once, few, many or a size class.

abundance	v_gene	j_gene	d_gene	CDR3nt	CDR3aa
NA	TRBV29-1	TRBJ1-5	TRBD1	TGCAGCGTCGAGACAGGGTCTAATCAGCCCCAGCATTTT	CSVETGSNQPQHF
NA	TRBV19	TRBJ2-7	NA	TGTGCCAGTAGTATTGGGGGAGGAGAGCAGTACTTC	CASSIGGGEQYF
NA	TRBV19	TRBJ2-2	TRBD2	TGTGCCAGTAGTATTGGGGGGGGGTGGGGCGACAGGAACACCGGGGAGCTGTTTTTT	CASSIGGGWGDRNTGELFF
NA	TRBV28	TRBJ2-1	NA	TGTGCCAGCAGTTTTCCCGGAGGGAGCTCCTACAATGAGCAGTTCTTC	CASSFPGGSSYNEQFF
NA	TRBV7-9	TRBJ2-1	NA	TGTGCCAGCAGCTTAGGGATGTCGGGGAAGCAGTTCTTC	CASSLGMSGKQFF
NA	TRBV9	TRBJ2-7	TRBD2	TGTGCCAGCAGCGTAGCTTGGCGGGAGAAGCAGTACTTC	CASSVAWREKQYF
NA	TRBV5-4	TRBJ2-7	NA	TGTGCCAGCAGCTTGGGGGCTCAACCCCGCGAGCAGTACTTC	CASSLGAQPREQYF
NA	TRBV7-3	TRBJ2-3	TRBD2	TGTGCCAGCAGCTTACAAGCGGGAGTCCAAGATACGCAGTATTTT	CASSLQAGVQDTQYF
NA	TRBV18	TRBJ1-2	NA	TGTGCCAGCTCACCGAATGGCGGGGGCGGCTACACCTTC	CASSPNGGGGYTF
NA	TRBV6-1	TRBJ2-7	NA	TGTGCCAGCAGTGAAGAACTCTACGAGCAGTACTTC	CASSEELYEQYF
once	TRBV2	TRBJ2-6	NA	TGTGCCAGCAGAGGGGGAATTACTGGGGCCAACGTCCTGACTTTC	CASRGGITGANVLTF
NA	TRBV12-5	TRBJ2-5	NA	TGTGCTAGTGGTTTACATGGTGAGACCCAGTACTTC	CASGLHGETQYF
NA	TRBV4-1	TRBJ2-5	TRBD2	TGCGCCAGCAGCCAGGGGACTATCCAAGAGACCCAGTACTTC	CASSQGTIQETQYF
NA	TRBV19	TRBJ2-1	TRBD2	TGTGCCAGTACCATACTAGCGGGAGTGGGAAATGAGCAGTTCTTC	CASTILAGVGNEQFF
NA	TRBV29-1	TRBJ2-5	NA	TGCAGCGTTGACCCCACTAGATCCCAAGAGACCCAGTACTTC	CSVDPTRSQETQYF
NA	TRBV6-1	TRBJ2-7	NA	TGTGCCAGCGAGAGTAGGGCAGGGGTGGCCGAGCAGTACTTC	CASESRAGVAEQYF
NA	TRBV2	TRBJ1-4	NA	TGTGCCAGCAGTCCGAGTTTTTACGAAAAACTGTTTTTT	CASSPSFYEKLFF
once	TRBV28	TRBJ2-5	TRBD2	TGTGCCAGCAGTTCAGGGACTAGCGGGGGGCAAGAGACCCAGTACTTC	CASSSGTSGGQETQYF
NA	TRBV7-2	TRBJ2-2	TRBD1	TGTGCCAGCAGCTACGGGACAGGGGGGTTCGGGGAGCTGTTTTTT	CASSYGTGGFGELFF
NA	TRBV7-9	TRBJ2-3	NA	TGTGCCAGCAGCCCTAGACTAACCTCTAGCACAGATACGCAGTATTTT	CASSPRLTSSTDTQYF
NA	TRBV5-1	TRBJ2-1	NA	TGCGCCAGCAGCTTGTTGAGGCCTAACAATGAGCAGTTCTTC	CASSLLRPNNEQFF
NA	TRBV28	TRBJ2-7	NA	TGTGCCAGCAGGCCGTTCGGGGTCGACACCTACGAGCAGTACTTC	CASRPFGVDTYEQYF
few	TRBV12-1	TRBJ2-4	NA	TGTGCCAGCAGCTTTGAAAGGGGCCGCTGGGCCAAAAACATTCAGTACTTC	CASSFERGRWAKNIQYF
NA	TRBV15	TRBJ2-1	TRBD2	TGTGCCACCAGCGACCCGGGACTAGCGGGAGGTGAGCAGTTCTTC	CATSDPGLAGGEQFF
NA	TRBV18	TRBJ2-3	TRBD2	TGTGCCAGCTCACCACGGGGGGGTGAGTTTACAAATACGCAGTATTTT	CASSPRGGEFTNTQYF
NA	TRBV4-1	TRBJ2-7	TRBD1	TGCGCCAGCAGCCAAGCCGGGACAGGGGTGGGTGAGCAGTACTTC	CASSQAGTGVGEQYF
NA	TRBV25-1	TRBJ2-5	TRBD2	TGTGCCAGCAGTGAATCCCCAGCGGGAGCGCAAGAGACCCAGTACTTC	CASSESPAGAQETQYF
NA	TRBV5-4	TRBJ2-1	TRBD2	TGTGCCAGCAGCTTGGACTATAGCGGGAGGTTTTCCTACAATGAGCAGTTCTTC	CASSLDYSGRFSYNEQFF
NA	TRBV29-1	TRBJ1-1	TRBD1	TGCAGCGTGGAACCTCGGGCAGGGGGTTGGAACACTGAAGCTTTCTTT	CSVEPRAGGWNTEAFF
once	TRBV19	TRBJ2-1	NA	TGTGCCAGTAGTATCAAAAGGGCCAGTGAGGGGGTGGTTCGTAATGAGCAGTTCTTC	CASSIKRASEGVVRNEQFF
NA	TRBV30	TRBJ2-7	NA	TGTGCCTTTAGCAGGGGGGTCGCCTACGAGCAGTACTTC	CAFSRGVAYEQYF